Below are 16 T cell receptor beta chains sequenced from a single sample in a study of cytomegalovirus exposure and HLA in healthy donors. Both 60 Vbeta primers and 13 Jbeta primers went into the PCR. Some clones are missing from TCRdb's copy, which holds only in-frame ones; the method was immunoSEQ multiplex PCR. The ten most abundant clones cover about 4.6% of a sample with approximately 77,000 clones. Input material: PBMCs. The receptors stem from a young man in good health and CMV-seronegative.

J is TRBJ1-1 and V is TRBV6-6, with a possible D match to TRBD1 (6 bases). The CDR3 runs 14 residues. The ends were cut back, 6 bases at V and 0 bases at J, with 11 bases in the middle. Germline V gene data show CDR1 as MNHNY and CDR2 as SVGAGI (reference sequence). This CDR3 reads CASSWDTLNTEAFF. The CDR3 coding sequence is TGTGCCAGCAGCTGGGACACTTTGAACACTGAAGCTTTCTTT.

CDR3 sequence reads: CASSPRQGGVETQYF. The CDR3 DNA is TGTGCCAGCAGCCCAAGACAGGGGGGGGTGGAGACCCAGTACTTC. The chain carries TRBV5-4 and TRBJ2-5; 9 nucleotides line up with TRBD1. This CDR3 region has 15 residues. V shed 4 bases, J shed 5 bases, and the junction held 9 bases outside the gene matches. Germline V CDR1 and CDR2: SGHNT, YYREEE (reference sequence).

The rearrangement uses TRBV7-2 and TRBJ1-2; 7 bases agree with TRBD1. The V and J ends lost 5 bases and 5 bases, in that order; junction bases with no gene match: 11. This CDR3 region has 15 residues. CDR1 SGHTA and CDR2 FQGNSA come from the germline V gene. The CDR3: CASSLPGTDIYGYTF. CDR3 DNA sequence: TGTGCCAGCAGCCTACCCGGGACAGACATTTATGGCTACACCTTC.

This sequence joins TRBV5-6 and TRBJ1-1; no reliable D call. CDR1 SGHDT and CDR2 YYEEEE come from the germline V gene. Trimming pared 3 bases from V and 5 bases from J, leaving 8 bases between. The CDR3 has 12 amino acids. The CDR3 bases are TGTGCCAGCAGCTGGTACGGGACTGAAGCTTTCTTT. Its translation is CASSWYGTEAFF.

The CDR3 DNA follows: TGCAGTGCTCCCAACGGGGAGACCCAGTACTTC. Protein: CSAPNGETQYF. V and J are TRBV20-1 and TRBJ2-5; D call uncertain. Germline V CDR1 and CDR2: DFQATT, SNEGSKA (reference sequence). Trimming shortened V by 5 bases and J by 5 bases, and 9 bases separated the two germline ends. The CDR3 contains 11 residues.

The rearrangement uses TRBV6-1 and TRBJ1-5; 7 positions match TRBD1. Per the germline V gene, CDR1 is MNHNS and CDR2 is SASEGT. This CDR3 has 13 amino acids. The trim removed 6 bases at V and 5 bases at J, leaving 4 bases unmatched. CDR3 nucleotides: TGTGCCAGCAGGGTCGACAGGGATCAGCCCCAGCATTTT. Amino acid sequence: CASRVDRDQPQHF.

The chain employs TRBV5-4 and TRBJ2-1; the D gene is possibly TRBD1 (6 bases). The CDR3 totals 13 residues. Germline loops: CDR1 SGHNT, CDR2 YYREEE (reference sequence). Trimming took off 2 bases at V and 4 bases at J, with 7 bases between the two ends. The CDR3 DNA reads as TGTGCCAGCAGCTTCGGACAGTACAATGAGCAGTTCTTC. Translation: CASSFGQYNEQFF.

The J gene is TRBJ2-7, the V gene TRBV28, with D maybe TRBD1 (5 bases). The CDR3 consists of 11 residues. V was clipped by 10 bases and J by 4 bases, with 11 bases between them. Germline assignment: CDR1 MDHEN and CDR2 SYDVKM. The CDR3 region has the DNA TGTGCCATAGCAGGGCAGTACGAGCAGTACTTC. It translates to CAIAGQYEQYF.

This chain joins TRBV5-6 and TRBJ1-2, with 10 bases matching TRBD1. CDR1 and CDR2 from the germline V gene are SGHDT and YYEEEE. This CDR3 region has 14 residues. The trim removed 5 bases at V and 3 bases at J, leaving 4 bases unmatched. CDR3 loop: CASRGQGRDYGYTF. For the CDR3, the DNA is TGTGCCAGCAGGGGACAGGGGCGAGACTATGGCTACACCTTC.

The chain is built from TRBV15 and TRBJ2-5, with 11 bases fitting TRBD2. V lost 4 bases to trimming and J lost 7 bases; unmatched junction nucleotides: 5. Germline V gives CDR1 LNHNV, CDR2 YYDKDF (reference sequence). The CDR3 consists of 14 residues. CDR3 nucleotide sequence: TGTGCCACCAGCACACTAGCGGGAGTGCGGACCCAGTACTTC. It specifies CATSTLAGVRTQYF. Full variable domain (rest looked up from reference TRBV15 and TRBJ2-5): DAMVIQNPRYQVTQFGKPVTLSCSQTLNHNVMYWYQQKSSQAPKLLFHYYDKDFNNEADTPDNFQSRRPNTSFCFLDIRSPGLGDTAMYLCATSTLAGVRTQYFGPGTRLLVL.

This chain links TRBV7-9 with TRBJ1-1; D might be TRBD1 (5 bases). The CDR3 runs 15 residues. Germline CDR1 and CDR2: SEHNR and FQNEAQ (reference sequence). Trimming stripped 1 base from V and 0 bases from J, with 9 bases between. CDR3 region: CASSLVLGLNTEAFF. The CDR3 nucleotides read TGTGCCAGCAGCTTAGTTCTGGGGCTGAACACTGAAGCTTTCTTT.

This chain joins TRBV18 and TRBJ1-2; 7 nucleotides match TRBD1. CDR1 KGHSH and CDR2 LQKENI come from the germline V gene. The CDR3 contains 14 residues. V was pared by 2 bases and J by 1 base, with 1 base of the junction left unmatched. CDR3 amino acids: CASSPDRVNYGYTF. CDR3 nucleotide sequence: TGTGCCAGCTCACCAGACAGGGTTAACTATGGCTACACCTTC.

V and J are TRBV27 and TRBJ1-6; D remains ambiguous. CDR1 and CDR2 from the germline V gene are MNHEY and SMNVEV (reference sequence). The CDR3 length is 15 residues. Trimming cost V 5 bases and J 6 bases, with 14 bases left between them. This chain's CDR3 is CASSDGVSLNSPLHF. CDR3 DNA sequence: TGTGCCAGCAGTGACGGGGTCTCACTTAATTCACCCCTCCACTTT.

The V call is TRBV19, the J call TRBJ1-1; maybe TRBD1 (6 bases). Germline V gene sequence: CDR1 LNHDA, CDR2 SQIVND (reference sequence). V dropped 5 bases and J dropped 5 bases, with 15 bases sitting between them. The CDR3 spans 14 residues. Written as DNA, the CDR3 is TGTGCCAGTAGTTTACAGGGAGGGAGGACTGAAGCTTTCTTT. Translating it yields CASSLQGGRTEAFF.

The genes are TRBV29-1 and TRBJ1-2; 7 bases are a match to TRBD1. The CDR3 covers 12 residues. Germline V gene lookup returns CDR1 SQVTM and CDR2 ANQGSEA. Germline trimming cut 2 bases from V and 6 bases from J; bases unmatched to any gene: 3. The CDR3 spells CSVESGGHGYTF. In DNA form, the CDR3 reads TGCAGCGTTGAATCAGGGGGGCATGGCTACACCTTC.

V usage is TRBV9 and J usage is TRBJ2-1; 7 positions agree with TRBD1. Germline CDR1 and CDR2: SGDLS and YYNGEE. V trimming: 4 bases; J trimming: 3 bases; junction bases outside the gene matches: 10. The CDR3 consists of 16 residues. The CDR3: CASSLTGTANYNEQFF. The DNA for the CDR3 is TGTGCCAGCAGCTTGACCGGGACAGCCAACTACAATGAGCAGTTCTTC.